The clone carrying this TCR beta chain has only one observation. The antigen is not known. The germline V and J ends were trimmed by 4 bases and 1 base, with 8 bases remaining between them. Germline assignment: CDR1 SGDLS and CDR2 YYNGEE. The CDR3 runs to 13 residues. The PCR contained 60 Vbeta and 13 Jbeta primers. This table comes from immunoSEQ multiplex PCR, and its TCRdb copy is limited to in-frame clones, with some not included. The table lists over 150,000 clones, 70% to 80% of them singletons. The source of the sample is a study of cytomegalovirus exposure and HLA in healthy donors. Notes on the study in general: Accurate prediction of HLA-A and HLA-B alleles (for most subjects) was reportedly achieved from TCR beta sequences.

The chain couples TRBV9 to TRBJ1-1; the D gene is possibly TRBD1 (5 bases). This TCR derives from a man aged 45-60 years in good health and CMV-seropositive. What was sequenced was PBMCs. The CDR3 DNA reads TGTGCCAGCAGCTTCGGACAGAACACTGAAGCTTTCTTT. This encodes CASSFGQNTEAFF.